Listed below are T cell receptor beta chains from one sample, sequenced in a study of beta chain features in type 1 diabetes. Generated by immunoSEQ multiplex PCR, the TCRdb table keeps only in-frame clones and is missing some. The sample records about 160,000 clones, 8% to 8.5% being singletons. The specimen sequenced was central memory CD4+ T cells from blood. The receptors come from a woman aged 18-35 years with type 1 diabetes. CDR3s include the opening cysteine and the closing phenylalanine or tryptophan. A D gene is named only where the DNA matches it firmly. Some rows have no size entry. The others give once, few or many, or a class for an expanded clone.

v_call: TRBV7-9; d_call: .; cdr3_length: 13; clone_size: few; j_call: TRBJ1-6; cdr3_aa: CASSPPRGTPLHF; cdr3_nt: TGTGCCAGCAGCCCCCCTAGGGGGACACCCCTCCACTTT
v_call: TRBV2; d_call: .; cdr3_length: 14; clone_size: .; j_call: TRBJ2-1; cdr3_aa: CASSNDGRYNEQFF; cdr3_nt: TGTGCCAGCAGCAACGACGGGAGATACAATGAGCAGTTCTTC
v_call: TRBV11-3; d_call: TRBD1; cdr3_length: 13; clone_size: few; j_call: TRBJ1-1; cdr3_aa: CASSPGGHTEAFF; cdr3_nt: TGTGCCAGCAGTCCAGGGGGGCACACTGAAGCTTTCTTT
v_call: TRBV11-3; d_call: TRBD1; cdr3_length: 15; clone_size: .; j_call: TRBJ2-1; cdr3_aa: CASSLPGQGLDEQFF; cdr3_nt: TGTGCCAGCAGCCTTCCGGGACAGGGGTTGGATGAGCAGTTCTTC
v_call: TRBV10-3; d_call: TRBD1; cdr3_length: 16; clone_size: .; j_call: TRBJ2-5; cdr3_aa: CAISESMVGTGETQYF; cdr3_nt: TGTGCCATCAGTGAGTCGATGGTAGGGACAGGAGAGACCCAGTACTTC
v_call: TRBV5-4; d_call: TRBD1; cdr3_length: 16; clone_size: .; j_call: TRBJ1-1; cdr3_aa: CASSLGSRQGAGEAFF; cdr3_nt: TGTGCCAGCAGCTTGGGGTCGAGACAGGGGGCGGGTGAAGCTTTCTTT
v_call: TRBV11-2; d_call: .; cdr3_length: 13; clone_size: few; j_call: TRBJ1-1; cdr3_aa: CASSLEEGIEAFF; cdr3_nt: TGTGCCAGCAGCTTAGAAGAGGGCATAGAAGCTTTCTTT
v_call: TRBV27; d_call: TRBD1; cdr3_length: 15; clone_size: .; j_call: TRBJ1-2; cdr3_aa: CASSLKGQGGYGYTF; cdr3_nt: TGTGCCAGCAGTCTTAAGGGACAGGGTGGCTATGGCTACACCTTC
v_call: TRBV18; d_call: TRBD1; cdr3_length: 15; clone_size: few; j_call: TRBJ1-1; cdr3_aa: CASSSGQGRNTEAFF; cdr3_nt: TGTGCCAGCTCATCGGGACAGGGGAGGAACACTGAAGCTTTCTTT
v_call: TRBV5-1; d_call: .; cdr3_length: 14; clone_size: .; j_call: TRBJ2-1; cdr3_aa: CASSWELGYNEQFF; cdr3_nt: TGCGCCAGCAGCTGGGAACTAGGCTACAATGAGCAGTTCTTC
v_call: TRBV4-1; d_call: .; cdr3_length: 15; clone_size: .; j_call: TRBJ2-7; cdr3_aa: CASSQGSGESYEQYF; cdr3_nt: TGCGCCAGCAGCCAAGGAAGCGGTGAATCCTACGAGCAGTACTTC
v_call: TRBV15; d_call: .; cdr3_length: 14; clone_size: .; j_call: TRBJ2-4; cdr3_aa: CATSRQLAKNIQYF; cdr3_nt: TGTGCCACCAGCAGACAGTTAGCCAAAAACATTCAGTACTTC
v_call: TRBV9; d_call: .; cdr3_length: 17; clone_size: .; j_call: TRBJ1-1; cdr3_aa: CASSKGTSRATNTEAFF; cdr3_nt: TGTGCCAGCAGCAAGGGGACATCCCGTGCCACGAACACTGAAGCTTTCTTT
v_call: TRBV6-5; d_call: .; cdr3_length: 13; clone_size: .; j_call: TRBJ1-6; cdr3_aa: CATGRGGNSPLHF; cdr3_nt: TGTGCCACAGGCAGGGGCGGTAATTCACCCCTCCACTTT
v_call: TRBV11-1; d_call: .; cdr3_length: 13; clone_size: few; j_call: TRBJ2-7; cdr3_aa: CASSNPGVSEQYF; cdr3_nt: TGTGCCAGCAGCAACCCGGGTGTCAGCGAGCAGTACTTC
v_call: TRBV28; d_call: .; cdr3_length: 15; clone_size: .; j_call: TRBJ2-7; cdr3_aa: CASSSPGSRGYEQYF; cdr3_nt: TGTGCCAGCAGTTCCCCAGGGAGTAGGGGGTACGAGCAGTACTTC
v_call: TRBV15; d_call: .; cdr3_length: 16; clone_size: .; j_call: TRBJ2-2; cdr3_aa: CATSPQMTGNTGELFF; cdr3_nt: TGTGCCACCAGCCCCCAGATGACGGGGAACACCGGGGAGCTGTTTTTT
v_call: TRBV29-1; d_call: .; cdr3_length: 12; clone_size: few; j_call: TRBJ1-2; cdr3_aa: CSGQVGLYGYTF; cdr3_nt: TGCAGCGGGCAGGTGGGGCTCTATGGCTACACCTTC
v_call: TRBV5-1; d_call: .; cdr3_length: 14; clone_size: .; j_call: TRBJ1-2; cdr3_aa: CASSLQGDTYGYTF; cdr3_nt: TGCGCCAGCAGCTTACAGGGAGATACCTATGGCTACACCTTC
v_call: TRBV30; d_call: .; cdr3_length: 14; clone_size: .; j_call: TRBJ1-5; cdr3_aa: CAWARGGINQPQHF; cdr3_nt: TGTGCCTGGGCGAGAGGGGGAATCAATCAGCCCCAGCATTTT
v_call: TRBV4-3; d_call: TRBD2; cdr3_length: 15; clone_size: once; j_call: TRBJ2-7; cdr3_aa: CASSVILAGTYEQYF; cdr3_nt: TGCGCCAGCAGCGTGATATTAGCGGGGACCTACGAGCAGTACTTC
v_call: TRBV2; d_call: .; cdr3_length: 12; clone_size: few; j_call: TRBJ2-2; cdr3_aa: CASSGSGGELFF; cdr3_nt: TGTGCCAGCAGTGGGTCCGGGGGGGAGCTGTTTTTT
v_call: TRBV29-1; d_call: .; cdr3_length: 13; clone_size: few; j_call: TRBJ1-2; cdr3_aa: CSVEDQQGGGYTF; cdr3_nt: TGCAGCGTTGAAGATCAGCAGGGCGGCGGCTACACCTTC
v_call: TRBV5-1; d_call: TRBD1; cdr3_length: 15; clone_size: .; j_call: TRBJ1-1; cdr3_aa: CASSVIGTVNTEAFF; cdr3_nt: TGCGCCAGCAGCGTAATCGGGACAGTGAACACTGAAGCTTTCTTT
v_call: TRBV11-2; d_call: TRBD2; cdr3_length: 16; clone_size: few; j_call: TRBJ2-1; cdr3_aa: CASSLSSVRGANEQFF; cdr3_nt: TGTGCCAGCAGCTTAAGTTCAGTGCGGGGGGCGAATGAGCAGTTCTTC
v_call: TRBV2; d_call: .; cdr3_length: 13; clone_size: once; j_call: TRBJ1-5; cdr3_aa: CASRGGLGQPQHF; cdr3_nt: TGTGCCAGCAGGGGGGGGTTGGGCCAGCCCCAGCATTTT
v_call: TRBV6-1; d_call: .; cdr3_length: 12; clone_size: few; j_call: TRBJ1-2; cdr3_aa: CASSATGYGYTF; cdr3_nt: TGTGCCAGCAGCGCGACAGGCTATGGCTACACCTTC
v_call: TRBV5-4; d_call: .; cdr3_length: 13; clone_size: once; j_call: TRBJ1-2; cdr3_aa: CASSGITGYGYTF; cdr3_nt: TGTGCCAGCAGCGGGATCACAGGGTATGGCTACACCTTC
v_call: TRBV6-1; d_call: .; cdr3_length: 15; clone_size: .; j_call: TRBJ2-2; cdr3_aa: CASSFGGTNTGELFF; cdr3_nt: TGTGCCAGCAGTTTCGGGGGAACAAACACCGGGGAGCTGTTTTTT
v_call: TRBV23-1; d_call: TRBD1; cdr3_length: 13; clone_size: .; j_call: TRBJ2-7; cdr3_aa: CASSQSMPGQTLF; cdr3_nt: TGCGCCAGCAGTCAATCAATGCCGGGACAGACTTTATTC
v_call: TRBV2; d_call: .; cdr3_length: 12; clone_size: few; j_call: TRBJ1-2; cdr3_aa: CASRDDSYGYTF; cdr3_nt: TGTGCCAGCAGGGACGACAGTTATGGCTACACCTTC
v_call: TRBV20-1; d_call: TRBD2; cdr3_length: 10; clone_size: .; j_call: TRBJ2-4; cdr3_aa: CSASNGRRYF; cdr3_nt: TGCAGTGCTAGTAACGGGAGGAGGTACTTC
v_call: TRBV14; d_call: .; cdr3_length: 13; clone_size: .; j_call: TRBJ2-2; cdr3_aa: CASSQSGTGELFF; cdr3_nt: TGTGCCAGCAGCCAATCGGGGACCGGGGAGCTGTTTTTT
v_call: TRBV7-8; d_call: TRBD1; cdr3_length: 12; clone_size: .; j_call: TRBJ1-2; cdr3_aa: CASRGTGDGYTF; cdr3_nt: TGTGCCAGCAGGGGGACAGGGGATGGCTACACCTTC
v_call: TRBV19; d_call: .; cdr3_length: 12; clone_size: .; j_call: TRBJ2-7; cdr3_aa: CASSMNDYEQYF; cdr3_nt: TGTGCCAGTAGTATGAACGACTACGAGCAGTACTTC
v_call: TRBV29-1; d_call: TRBD2; cdr3_length: 14; clone_size: .; j_call: TRBJ2-5; cdr3_aa: CSVSLGLARETQYF; cdr3_nt: TGCAGCGTCTCCCTTGGACTAGCTAGAGAGACCCAGTACTTC
v_call: TRBV15; d_call: .; cdr3_length: 13; clone_size: .; j_call: TRBJ2-3; cdr3_aa: CATSRVVRDTQYF; cdr3_nt: TGTGCCACCAGCAGAGTTGTTCGAGATACGCAGTATTTT
v_call: TRBV7-2; d_call: TRBD2; cdr3_length: 14; clone_size: few; j_call: TRBJ2-7; cdr3_aa: CASSGNSGGAEQYF; cdr3_nt: TGTGCCAGCAGCGGAAATAGCGGGGGGGCCGAGCAGTACTTC
v_call: TRBV7-9; d_call: .; cdr3_length: 15; clone_size: .; j_call: TRBJ1-2; cdr3_aa: CASSFTPTGNYGYTF; cdr3_nt: TGTGCCAGCAGCTTTACCCCCACAGGGAACTATGGCTACACCTTC
v_call: TRBV5-1; d_call: TRBD1; cdr3_length: 15; clone_size: few; j_call: TRBJ1-4; cdr3_aa: CASSLEGTANEKLFF; cdr3_nt: TGCGCCAGCAGCTTGGAAGGGACAGCTAATGAAAAACTGTTTTTT
v_call: TRBV28; d_call: .; cdr3_length: 12; clone_size: .; j_call: TRBJ2-7; cdr3_aa: CASSLPPYEQYF; cdr3_nt: TGTGCCAGCAGTTTACCACCCTACGAGCAGTACTTC
v_call: TRBV19; d_call: TRBD2; cdr3_length: 14; clone_size: .; j_call: TRBJ2-1; cdr3_aa: CASSRGVKSVEQFF; cdr3_nt: TGTGCCAGTAGTCGGGGGGTGAAATCGGTTGAGCAGTTCTTC
v_call: TRBV14; d_call: .; cdr3_length: 13; clone_size: few; j_call: TRBJ2-7; cdr3_aa: CASSLSVRLEQYF; cdr3_nt: TGTGCCAGCAGCCTAAGTGTGAGGCTGGAGCAGTACTTC
v_call: TRBV9; d_call: .; cdr3_length: 15; clone_size: few; j_call: TRBJ1-5; cdr3_aa: CASSVDWGPDQPQHF; cdr3_nt: TGTGCCAGCAGCGTAGATTGGGGGCCGGATCAGCCCCAGCATTTT
v_call: TRBV2; d_call: TRBD2; cdr3_length: 15; clone_size: .; j_call: TRBJ2-2; cdr3_aa: CASSPLAELTGELFF; cdr3_nt: TGTGCCAGCAGCCCACTAGCGGAACTCACCGGGGAGCTGTTTTTT
v_call: TRBV18; d_call: TRBD1; cdr3_length: 17; clone_size: few; j_call: TRBJ2-5; cdr3_aa: CASSRGTGRTGEETQYF; cdr3_nt: TGTGCCAGCTCACGCGGGACAGGGAGAACAGGCGAAGAGACCCAGTACTTC
v_call: TRBV27; d_call: .; cdr3_length: 13; clone_size: .; j_call: TRBJ1-5; cdr3_aa: CASSAQGYQPQHF; cdr3_nt: TGTGCCAGCAGTGCACAGGGATATCAGCCCCAGCATTTT
v_call: TRBV7-8; d_call: .; cdr3_length: 18; clone_size: few; j_call: TRBJ2-4; cdr3_aa: CASSLPPTGEGAKNIQYF; cdr3_nt: TGTGCCAGCAGCTTACCCCCGACAGGGGAGGGGGCCAAAAACATTCAGTACTTC
v_call: TRBV5-1; d_call: .; cdr3_length: 15; clone_size: .; j_call: TRBJ1-1; cdr3_aa: CASSLEYRGNTEAFF; cdr3_nt: TGCGCCAGCAGCTTGGAGTATAGGGGTAACACTGAAGCTTTCTTT
v_call: TRBV4-3; d_call: TRBD2; cdr3_length: 18; clone_size: .; j_call: TRBJ2-7; cdr3_aa: CASSQEVPGSGGRYEQYF; cdr3_nt: TGCGCCAGCAGCCAAGAGGTTCCAGGAAGCGGGGGGCGGTACGAGCAGTACTTC
v_call: TRBV27; d_call: .; cdr3_length: 13; clone_size: few; j_call: TRBJ1-1; cdr3_aa: CASRPRQNTEAFF; cdr3_nt: TGTGCCAGCAGGCCACGACAGAACACTGAAGCTTTCTTT
v_call: TRBV14; d_call: .; cdr3_length: 15; clone_size: few; j_call: TRBJ1-2; cdr3_aa: CASSPKIGGDYGYTF; cdr3_nt: TGTGCCAGCAGCCCGAAAATCGGGGGTGACTATGGCTACACCTTC
v_call: TRBV9; d_call: .; cdr3_length: 15; clone_size: .; j_call: TRBJ2-5; cdr3_aa: CASSPGKAVQETQYF; cdr3_nt: TGTGCCAGCAGCCCGGGCAAAGCGGTACAAGAGACCCAGTACTTC
v_call: TRBV5-1; d_call: TRBD1; cdr3_length: 14; clone_size: few; j_call: TRBJ2-7; cdr3_aa: CASSSGQGNLVQYF; cdr3_nt: TGCGCCAGCAGCTCGGGACAGGGGAATCTAGTGCAGTACTTC
v_call: TRBV14; d_call: .; cdr3_length: 14; clone_size: few; j_call: TRBJ2-2; cdr3_aa: CASSKRQATGELFF; cdr3_nt: TGTGCCAGCAGCAAGAGGCAAGCCACCGGGGAGCTGTTTTTT
v_call: TRBV19; d_call: TRBD1; cdr3_length: 17; clone_size: few; j_call: TRBJ2-6; cdr3_aa: CASTWDSQLSGANVLTF; cdr3_nt: TGTGCCAGTACCTGGGACAGCCAGTTATCAGGGGCCAACGTCCTGACTTTC
v_call: TRBV7-9; d_call: .; cdr3_length: 15; clone_size: many; j_call: TRBJ2-3; cdr3_aa: CASSLGHPRTDTQYF; cdr3_nt: TGTGCCAGCAGCTTAGGACATCCCCGCACAGATACGCAGTATTTT
v_call: TRBV6-1; d_call: .; cdr3_length: 15; clone_size: .; j_call: TRBJ2-7; cdr3_aa: CASSEGQSLTYEQYF; cdr3_nt: TGTGCCAGCAGTGAAGGACAGTCGTTAACCTACGAGCAGTACTTC